Included here is one T cell receptor beta chain sequence, with context. In its sample, this clone was seen once. Its antigen remains unidentified. Base qualities are missing; no much larger clone stands one base away. Whole blood was collected in K2EDTA tubes by collaborating institutions according to the institutions' own protocols. For TCRbeta analysis, collaborators shipped samples in one of three forms: frozen whole blood, isolated PBMCs, or DNA extracted from either of those sample types. Relative to germline, V is missing 5 bases and J is missing 5 bases, with 5 bases of the junction outside any gene match. From the cysteine through the phenylalanine, the CDR3 covers 13 amino acids. Of the read, only the CDR3 DNA is kept; its 39 bases are in frame from base 1. CDR1 LNHDA and CDR2 SQIVND were looked up in the germline V gene (reference sequence). TCRbeta CDR3 regions were amplified from genomic DNA using the immunoSEQ Assay, a bias-controlled multiplex PCR. Under the source paper's analysis protocol: The number of nucleated cells in each sample was estimated from the amplification of reference gene primers within the assay. Sequence reads were collapsed and filtered to measure the absolute abundance of every unique TCRbeta CDR3 rearrangement. For each sample, productive Simpson clonality was calculated by taking the square root of Simpson's diversity index across productive rearrangements. This immuneACCESS table, as held by TCRdb, lists in-frame sequences with V and J called but not all clones. Of the missing ones, under half trace to an unresolved V gene in checked studies; the others have no known cause. V and J calls and clone size are given by that table; D and trimming were obtained from the DNA. The sample table shows 87,000 or so clones, and about 88% are seen once. The top ten clones comprise 5.1% of the sample.

These data are taken from a study of blood T cell repertoires in COVID-19 (dated by TCRdb to between 2020 and 2021). With respect to the entire study: Collaborator samples came from the United States, Italy and Spain and covered acute and convalescent phases of COVID-19. The prospective study material was composed of cDNA or gDNA derived from T cells, B-cell-depleted T cells, or PBMCs. The dataset comprised deeply sampled blood TCRbeta repertoires from subjects exposed to, actively infected with, or recovered from COVID-19. The repertoires were released in a freely available public database meant as a resource for research on the immune response to SARS-CoV-2. Samples were obtained from the ongoing ImmuneRACE study (first 160 participants) and from over 1,000 subjects provided by 6 global collaborators. A de-identified subject ID, COVID-19 status, age in years and sex were almost always included in the sample metadata. Where available, HLA class I and class II types were taken from metadata supplied by the sample provider and were not determined by assay-based typing.

Study-level results and caveats: The quantity of clinical and demographic metadata differed by source and by participant and was supplied without curation.

The sequencing input was peripheral blood. This sequence originates from a man aged 35-49 years with acute or convalescent COVID-19. The chain uses TRBV19 and TRBJ1-1; TRBD1 fits 7 bases in the junction. Read as DNA, the sequence is TGTGCCAGTAGTCAGGGACAGAAAACTGAAGCTTTCTTT. This sequence encodes CASSQGQKTEAFF. Supplemented by the reference TRBV19 and TRBJ1-1 proteins around the CDR3, the complete variable domain is DGGITQSPKYLFRKEGQNVTLSCEQNLNHDAMYWYRQDPGQGLRLIYYSQIVNDFQKGDIAEGYSVSREKKESFPLTVTSAQKNPTAFYLCASSQGQKTEAFFGQGTRLTVV.